This T cell receptor beta chain derives from a study of T cell responses to AZD1222 COVID-19 vaccine (dated by TCRdb to 2020 to 2023). Regarding the complete study: A total of approximately 250 trial participants underwent TCR sequencing, of whom 207 had received two doses of AZD1222 and around 26 had received two doses of the MenACWY control vaccine. Trial participants were enrolled by age into subgroups of 18-55, 56-69 and 70-plus years, and about 150, 27 and 61 TCR-sequenced participants, respectively, were included in these subgroups. Overall results and qualifications from the work: Participants were mostly white British, with more females than males. The authors suggested clonal diversity may have been underestimated. The 56-69-year group was small, and its depth increase did not reach significance, likely because of low power. After two AZD1222 doses, spike-specific TCR breadth and depth were significantly higher than at day 0 and than in MenACWY recipients. No day 14 peak-response samples were available, so repertoires were characterized only after the peak T cell response. Only 5 to 7 AZD1222 recipients were SARS-CoV-2 seropositive at baseline, limiting conclusions about previously exposed vaccinees. The vaccine-associated CD4 TCRs covered the entire spike protein, and the dominant responses fell in regions 160-218 and 743-854. Reportedly, almost half of the unique spike-specific TCRs recognized epitopes lying outside the regions that are mutated in the B.1.351 and B.1.1.7 variants.

About this clone itself: Its target antigen remains unknown. Qualities for individual bases were not recorded, and no much larger clone is one base off.

Interpreted using the paper, the time point label stands for: baseline before first vaccination. This specimen's treatment or condition label, interpreted: meningococcal conjugate vaccine given as trial control. Vaccinee samples came from UK trials COV001 and COV002, including a single-blind randomized controlled phase 2/3 trial of AZD1222 (ChAdOx1 nCoV-19) in healthy adults. For TCRbeta chain sequencing, PBMC samples were collected from trial participants at day 0 and at day 28 after the second dose. The CDR3 regions of human TCRbeta chains were analyzed by immunosequencing. On the authors' methods: Repertoire TCRs were checked for matches against a reference library of SARS-CoV-2-specific TCRs that had been generated using the MIRA antigen-specificity platform. Breadth was defined as the fraction of unique TCRs that were SARS-CoV-2-associated, and depth was defined as the fraction of total T cells that were SARS-CoV-2-associated. Using the MIRA data, each spike-specific TCR was mapped to the spike region that the TCR reacts to and placed in a CD4 or CD8 class. Log10-transformed breadth and depth values were compared by one-way ANOVA with Sidak's multiple comparisons tests. TCRdb limited this immuneACCESS table to in-frame rearrangements with V and J called. A share of clones is missing; checked studies link under half to unresolved V genes, and the rest is unexplained. Clone size and V and J calls were adopted from that table, with D and trimming inferred from the DNA. The table for this sample lists approximately 89,000 clones; about nine tenths of them were counted only once. Clones ranked in the top ten supply roughly 4.5% of the sample.

Relative to germline, V is missing 5 bases and J is missing 4 bases, with 5 bases of the junction outside any gene match. CDR1 SGHTA and CDR2 FQGNSA are derived from the germline V gene. The CDR3 runs 14 amino acids, cysteine and phenylalanine included. Only CDR3 DNA is held: 42 bases, read in frame from base 1. The material sequenced was peripheral blood, taken on day 0 of MenACWY control vaccination. Rearrangement joined TRBV7-2 to TRBJ2-7, with 10 bases in between that match TRBD2. This TCR was recovered from an adult in good health. The CDR3 is CASSQGLAFYEQYF. The DNA is TGTGCCAGCAGCCAGGGACTAGCGTTTTACGAGCAGTACTTC.